The entry below describes one TCR beta chain. Method: immunoSEQ multiplex PCR; TCRdb's copy keeps in-frame clones and lacks some. Found here are over 65,000 clones, 94% of them singletons; the top ten hold approximately 0.63%. Germline CDR1 SGHTA, CDR2 FQGNSA. The CDR3 spans 16 residues. V lost 3 bases, J lost 0 bases, and 12 bases lay in between. These data belong to a study of T cell changes during pregnancy in multiple sclerosis. The chain is built from TRBV7-2 and TRBJ2-1; no clear D. This sequence was found in a female donor with multiple sclerosis, enrolled in a pregnancy study. The sample was peripheral blood, taken in the third trimester of pregnancy. CDR3 bases: TGTGCCAGCAGCTTGACATCGTCGAGCTCCTACAATGAGCAGTTCTTC. Its translation is CASSLTSSSSYNEQFF.